A single sample gave rise to the 25 T cell receptor beta chains below, sequenced in a study of early T cells in non-severe SARS-CoV-2 infection. TCRdb ran MiXCR on the 5' RACE reads and lists one entry per CDR3 protein. Of about 50,000 distinct CDR3 sequences detected, around a tenth appear once; the ten largest clones hold 15%. The sample comprised whole blood. These receptors were taken from an adult who was a healthcare worker with PCR-confirmed SARS-CoV-2 infection or an uninfected control (not recorded which).

The chain combines TRBV11-2 with TRBJ2-2; D unresolved. The CDR3 length is 16 residues. Germline V lookup: CDR1 SGHAT, CDR2 FQNNGV. Trimming left V 5 bases short and J 0 bases short, with 13 bases between. In DNA, the CDR3 is TGTGCCAGCAGCCCCAGGCTCGCCGCGAACACCGGGGAGCTGTTTTTT. Amino acids: CASSPRLAANTGELFF.

V and J are TRBV11-2 and TRBJ2-3; 10 bases are a match to TRBD2. J was trimmed by 4 bases and V by 2 bases; bases with no gene match: 9. The length of the CDR3 is 17 residues. Germline CDR1 and CDR2: SGHAT and FQNNGV. The DNA for the CDR3 is TGTGCCAGCAGCTTATTCATAGCGGGAGGTCGGCCAGATACGCAGTATTTT. Translation: CASSLFIAGGRPDTQYF.

The chain employs TRBV7-9 and TRBJ1-2; the D gene is possibly TRBD1 (6 bases). The CDR3 extends over 16 amino acids. The V gene lost 0 bases and the J gene lost 4 bases, with 15 bases spanning the gap. Germline loops: CDR1 SEHNR, CDR2 FQNEAQ (reference sequence). CDR3 protein: CASSLAPGGAVYGYTF. The CDR3 bases are TGTGCCAGCAGCTTAGCGCCGGGGGGCGCGGTCTATGGCTACACCTTC.

CDR3 bases: TGTGCCAGCAGCATTCTGACAGGCCAATTCTATGGCTACACCTTC. Protein sequence: CASSILTGQFYGYTF. J is TRBJ1-2 and V is TRBV5-6; the D gene is possibly TRBD1 (6 bases). Germline values: CDR1 SGHDT, CDR2 YYEEEE. V was trimmed by 4 bases and J by 4 bases, leaving 17 bases between them. The CDR3 covers 15 residues.

This clonotype was seen at least ten times. This chain links TRBV12-3 or TRBV12-4 with TRBJ2-5; tentatively, D is TRBD1 or TRBD2 (6 bases each). Trimming stripped 7 bases from V and 2 bases from J, with 11 bases between. This CDR3 comprises 13 residues. This CDR3 is CASNRDFQETQYF. CDR3 nucleotide sequence: TGTGCCAGCAACAGGGACTTTCAAGAGACCCAGTACTTC.

This clonotype has a count of ten or more. The rearrangement uses TRBV2 and TRBJ2-7; D possibly corresponds to TRBD2 (6 bases). Trimming took 4 bases from V and 0 from J, leaving 10 bases between them. The CDR3 has 14 residues. Germline assignment: CDR1 SNHLY and CDR2 FYNNEI. The CDR3 nucleotides read TGTGCCAGCAGTGCTGGAGGGCGCTCCTACGAGCAGTACTTC. It codes for CASSAGGRSYEQYF.

This clonotype appeared a few times. The chain has TRBV29-1 and TRBJ1-4, with D unresolved. The CDR3 loop spans 13 amino acids. V lost 4 bases and J lost 3, with 9 bases in between. Germline CDR1 is SQVTM and CDR2 is ANQGSEA. The CDR3 DNA sequence: TGCAGCGTTGTTCCCCTCGCTAATGAAAAACTGTTTTTT. Protein sequence: CSVVPLANEKLFF. Full variable domain (remainder filled in from reference TRBV29-1 and TRBJ1-4): SAVISQKPSRDICQRGTSLTIQCQVDSQVTMMFWYRQQPGQSLTLIATANQGSEATYESGFVIDKFPISRPNLTFSTLTVSNMSPEDSSIYLCSVVPLANEKLFFGSGTQLSVL.

This clonotype was detected ten times or more. The chain has TRBV7-2 and TRBJ2-3; 10 nucleotides agree with TRBD2. The CDR3 totals 17 residues. V was pared by 5 bases and J by 3 bases, with 11 bases of the junction left unmatched. The germline V gene has CDR1 SGHTA and CDR2 FQGNSA. Written as DNA, the CDR3 is TGTGCCAGCAGCCCCAGCAGGGGGACTAGCGCAACAGATACGCAGTATTTT. Residues: CASSPSRGTSATDTQYF. Full variable domain (outside the CDR3, taken from reference TRBV7-2 and TRBJ2-3): GAGVSQSPSNKVTEKGKDVELRCDPISGHTALYWYRQSLGQGLEFLIYFQGNSAPDKSGLPSDRFSAERTGGSVSTLTIQRTQQEDSAVYLCASSPSRGTSATDTQYFGPGTRLTVL.

V and J are TRBV7-6 and TRBJ2-7, with 11 bases lining up with TRBD2. Per the germline V gene, CDR1 is SGHVS and CDR2 is FNYEAQ. CDR3 length: 15 residues. J lost 2 bases, V lost 5 bases, and 5 bases had no gene match. The CDR3 spells CASSITSGSAYEQYF. The CDR3 bases are TGTGCCAGCAGCATCACTAGCGGGAGTGCCTACGAGCAGTACTTC.

This clonotype was detected ten times or more. The chain couples TRBV9 to TRBJ1-1, with 7 nucleotides matching TRBD1. This CDR3 contains 15 residues. Germline V gives CDR1 SGDLS, CDR2 YYNGEE. V lost 3 bases to trimming and J lost 2 bases; unmatched junction nucleotides: 7. CDR3 sequence: CASSARQGPNTEAFF. The CDR3 DNA sequence: TGTGCCAGCAGCGCAAGACAGGGCCCTAACACTGAAGCTTTCTTT.

This clonotype was observed many times. The chain couples TRBV20-1 to TRBJ2-5; D is unresolved. The CDR3 totals 12 residues. V shed 1 base and J shed 4 bases, with 7 bases lying between them. Germline CDR1 and CDR2: DFQATT and SNEGSKA (reference sequence). Written as DNA, the CDR3 is TGCAGTGCTAGAGGGTCAGGAGAGACCCAGTACTTC. Translated: CSARGSGETQYF.

This clonotype was counted many times. The gene calls are TRBV29-1 and TRBJ2-3; 8 bases fit TRBD2. The CDR3 covers 14 residues. Per germline, CDR1 SQVTM and CDR2 ANQGSEA. V shed 6 bases and J 4 bases; nucleotides not matched to a gene: 9. In DNA, the CDR3 is TGCAGCGTCGACGGTCGGGAGGGACCAGATACGCAGTATTTT. Protein product: CSVDGREGPDTQYF.

In its sample, this clonotype was seen many times. The chain carries TRBV9 and TRBJ1-1; D ambiguous. This CDR3 has 14 residues. Germline V gene sequence: CDR1 SGDLS, CDR2 YYNGEE. V gave up 2 bases and J gave up 3 bases, with 11 bases separating them. The CDR3 region has the DNA TGTGCCAGCAGCGTTCGGGGTCAGGACACTGAAGCTTTCTTT. Translating gives CASSVRGQDTEAFF.

This clonotype has only a few counts. This chain links TRBV29-1 with TRBJ1-2, with D possibly TRBD1 on 5 matching bases. This CDR3 comprises 11 residues. CDR1 and CDR2 (germline): SQVTM, ANQGSEA. Trimming took 4 bases from V and 7 from J, leaving 10 bases between them. This chain's CDR3 is CSVVRDGGYTF. Here the CDR3 DNA reads TGCAGCGTTGTCAGGGACGGTGGCTACACCTTC.

This clonotype was seen at least ten times. V usage is TRBV28 and J usage is TRBJ2-6, with 8 bases identical to TRBD2. Trimming cost V 6 bases and J 0 bases; bases outside gene matches: 10. Per germline, CDR1 MDHEN and CDR2 SYDVKM. This CDR3 has 18 amino acids. CDR3 nucleotide sequence: TGTGCCAGCAGCCCGGGGGGGACTTTTTCCTCTGGGGCCAACGTCCTGACTTTC. Encoded protein: CASSPGGTFSSGANVLTF. Supplemented by reference TRBV28 and TRBJ2-6, the full variable domain reads DVKVTQSSRYLVKRTGEKVFLECVQDMDHENMFWYRQDPGLGLRLIYFSYDVKMKEKGDIPEGYSVSREKKERFSLILESASTNQTSMYLCASSPGGTFSSGANVLTFGAGSRLTVL.

This clonotype has only a few counts. The chain uses TRBV28 and TRBJ2-2, with 9 bases that match TRBD1. The CDR3 is made up of 17 amino acids. Germline CDR1 reads MDHEN; CDR2 reads SYDVKM. With V trimmed by 5 bases and J by 2 bases, 9 bases remained unmatched. CDR3 loop: CASSPSSGQGNTGELFF. DNA of the CDR3: TGTGCCAGCAGTCCATCATCGGGACAGGGAAACACCGGGGAGCTGTTTTTT.

The gene calls are TRBV28 and TRBJ2-7; 7 bases are shared with TRBD1. J gave up 3 bases and V 10 bases, and 12 bases lay outside the gene matches. The germline CDR1 and CDR2 sequences are MDHEN and SYDVKM. CDR3 length: 14 amino acids. This CDR3 reads CATTEGGSRYEQYF. In DNA, the CDR3 is TGTGCCACCACAGAAGGGGGCAGCCGCTACGAGCAGTACTTC.

In this sample, this clonotype turned up a few times. The chain joins TRBV5-1 to TRBJ2-6; D is possibly TRBD1 or TRBD2 (5 bases each). The germline V gene has CDR1 SGHRS and CDR2 YFSETQ. The CDR3 contains 20 residues. Trimming removed 4 bases at V and 0 bases at J, with 23 bases between. CDR3 in amino acids: CASSRTSPGTVNSGANVLTF. The CDR3 DNA reads as TGCGCCAGCAGCCGCACCTCCCCCGGGACGGTTAACTCTGGGGCCAACGTCCTGACTTTC.

This clonotype was detected only a few times. The genes are TRBV5-4 and TRBJ2-3; 9 positions match TRBD2. The CDR3 loop spans 19 amino acids. Germline lookup yields CDR1 SGHNT and CDR2 YYREEE (reference sequence). The V and J ends lost 0 bases and 3 bases, in that order; junction bases with no gene match: 14. The CDR3 region is CASSLAGVASGKPTDTQYF. CDR3 in DNA: TGTGCCAGCAGCTTGGCGGGCGTAGCTAGCGGGAAACCAACAGATACGCAGTATTTT.

This sequence joins TRBV7-3 and TRBJ2-7, with D perhaps given as TRBD1 or TRBD2 (5 bases each). Per the germline V gene, CDR1 is SGHTA and CDR2 is FQGTGA. This CDR3 spans 14 amino acids. V lost 5 bases to trimming and J lost 7 bases, with 18 bases between them. DNA of the CDR3: TGTGCCAGCAGCCCCGGGGCTATGTCTTGGGAGCAGTACTTC. Protein sequence: CASSPGAMSWEQYF.

This clonotype was seen repeatedly, ten times or more. CDR3 coding DNA: TGTGCCAGCAGCCCAAACCCGACAGGGAGTCTGCAGCCCCAGCATTTT. This encodes CASSPNPTGSLQPQHF. V is TRBV5-5 and J is TRBJ1-5; TRBD1 matches 7 bases. This CDR3 region has 16 residues. Germline V gene sequence: CDR1 SGHKS, CDR2 YYEKEE (reference sequence). After removal of 4 bases from V and 7 bases from J, the junction contained 14 bases not matched to a gene.

This clonotype was seen at least ten times. The V and J genes are TRBV30 and TRBJ2-2; perhaps TRBD1 as D (6 bases). Germline CDR1 GTSNPN, CDR2 SVGIG (reference sequence). Trimming shortened V by 5 bases and J by 4 bases, and 11 bases separated the two germline ends. The CDR3 covers 13 residues. The CDR3 region is CAWSRTATGELFF. In DNA, the CDR3 is TGTGCCTGGTCTCGGACAGCCACCGGGGAGCTGTTTTTT.

This clonotype was counted between two and nine times. The chain carries TRBV4-3 and TRBJ2-7; weak D call: TRBD1 (5 bases). The CDR3 contains 15 residues. The germline V gene encodes CDR1 LGHNA and CDR2 YSLEER. V lost 0 bases, J lost 2 bases, and 11 bases lay in between. In nucleotides, the CDR3 is TGCGCCAGCAGCCAAGATGTACAGGCCACCTACGAGCAGTACTTC. Its protein is CASSQDVQATYEQYF.

The V and J genes are TRBV5-1 and TRBJ1-1; the D gene is possibly TRBD1 (5 bases). The V gene lost 0 bases and the J gene lost 3 bases, with 12 bases spanning the gap. CDR3 length: 15 residues. Germline V CDR1 and CDR2: SGHRS, YFSETQ. The CDR3 sequence: CASSLVPGRDTEAFF. CDR3 sequence (DNA): TGCGCCAGCAGCTTGGTCCCAGGGAGGGACACTGAAGCTTTCTTT.

This clonotype was counted ten times or more. The chain joins TRBV5-1 to TRBJ1-1; D possibly corresponds to TRBD1 (5 bases). Trimming left V 0 bases short and J 1 base short, with 10 bases between. This CDR3 is 15 amino acids long. The germline V gene encodes CDR1 SGHRS and CDR2 YFSETQ. CDR3: CASSLVGRENTEAFF. CDR3 nucleotides: TGCGCCAGCAGCTTGGTGGGCAGGGAGAACACTGAAGCTTTCTTT.